This T cell receptor beta chain stems from a study of CD8 T cells in ankylosing spondylitis. Study-wide findings and caveats: Disease-linked clones proved CD8+ and comparatively uncommon in peripheral blood. Past research had described some motif variants in reactive arthritis synovial fluid and blood. Enrichment of disease-linked clones was reportedly significant in matched ankylosing spondylitis synovial fluid. Made up of 7 to 9 highly homologous variants, a TCR beta motif appeared characteristic of ankylosing spondylitis blood.

Libraries for TCR beta were made by quantitative 5'-RACE with molecular barcodes. Via MiXCR, TCRdb re-called the 5' RACE reads, giving one row per CDR3 protein. The sample records about 460,000 distinct CDR3 sequences, about 5.7% being singletons. This clonotype was observed at least ten times. The antigen remains undetermined. The CDR3 length is 13 residues. Germline-derived CDR1 and CDR2 are MGHRA and YSYEKL. The ends were cut back, 1 base at V and 5 bases at J, with 9 bases in the middle. The material sequenced was blood, either unsorted or a sorted T cell fraction (not recorded which). The chain combines TRBV4-1 with TRBJ2-7; D possibly corresponds to TRBD1 (5 bases). The TCR sequence derives from a male donor with ankylosing spondylitis. The CDR3 is CASSQGTLDEQYF. CDR3 nucleotides: TGCGCCAGCAGCCAAGGGACACTCGACGAGCAGTACTTC.